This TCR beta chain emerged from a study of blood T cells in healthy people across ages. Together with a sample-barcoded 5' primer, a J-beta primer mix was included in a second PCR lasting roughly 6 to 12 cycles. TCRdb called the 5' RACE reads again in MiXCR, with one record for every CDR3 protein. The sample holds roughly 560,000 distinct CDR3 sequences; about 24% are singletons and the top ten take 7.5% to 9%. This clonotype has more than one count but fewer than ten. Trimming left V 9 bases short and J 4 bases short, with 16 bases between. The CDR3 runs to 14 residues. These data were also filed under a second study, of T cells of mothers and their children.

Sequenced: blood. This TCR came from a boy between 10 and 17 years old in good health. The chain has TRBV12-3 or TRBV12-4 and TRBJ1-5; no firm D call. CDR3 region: CASRLGEANQPQHF. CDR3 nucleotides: TGTGCCAGTCGGCTCGGGGAGGCGAATCAGCCCCAGCATTTT.